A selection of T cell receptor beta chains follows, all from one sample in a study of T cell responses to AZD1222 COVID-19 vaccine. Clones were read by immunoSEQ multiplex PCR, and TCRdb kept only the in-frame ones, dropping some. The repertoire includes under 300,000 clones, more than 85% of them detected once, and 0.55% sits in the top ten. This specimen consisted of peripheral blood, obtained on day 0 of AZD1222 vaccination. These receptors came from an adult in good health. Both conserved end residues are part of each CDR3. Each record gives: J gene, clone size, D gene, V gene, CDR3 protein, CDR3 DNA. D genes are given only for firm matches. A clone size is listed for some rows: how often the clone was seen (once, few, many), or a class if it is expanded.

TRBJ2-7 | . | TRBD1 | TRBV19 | CASTRDRDSYEQYF | TGTGCCAGTACCCGGGACAGGGACTCCTACGAGCAGTACTTC
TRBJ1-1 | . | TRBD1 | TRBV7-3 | CASSLQGDNEAFF | TGTGCCAGCAGCCTGCAGGGGGATAATGAAGCTTTCTTT
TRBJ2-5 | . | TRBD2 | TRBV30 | CAWSGSSGIPGTQYF | TGTGCCTGGAGTGGTTCCAGCGGGATACCGGGGACCCAGTACTTC
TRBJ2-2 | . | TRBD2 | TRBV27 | CASTTLSGLAGVYTGELFF | TGTGCCAGCACCACATTAAGCGGACTAGCGGGAGTTTACACCGGGGAGCTGTTTTTT
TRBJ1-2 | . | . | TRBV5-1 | CASSLVGSLYGYTF | TGCGCCAGCAGCTTGGTTGGCAGTCTCTATGGCTACACCTTC
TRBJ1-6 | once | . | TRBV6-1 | CASSEAAQPLHF | TGTGCCAGCAGTGAGGCGGCCCAACCCCTCCACTTT
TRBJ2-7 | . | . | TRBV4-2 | CASSATISYEQYF | TGTGCCAGCAGCGCTACTATCTCCTACGAGCAGTACTTC
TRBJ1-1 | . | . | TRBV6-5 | CASSYPATGEAFF | TGTGCCAGCAGTTACCCAGCCACAGGTGAAGCTTTCTTT
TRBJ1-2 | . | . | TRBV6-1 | CASSVGGGRMVYGYTF | TGTGCCAGCAGTGTCGGGGGGGGGCGCATGGTCTATGGCTACACCTTC
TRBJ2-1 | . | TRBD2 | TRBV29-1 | CSITSGGVVNEQFF | TGCAGCATCACTAGCGGGGGGGTGGTGAATGAGCAGTTCTTC
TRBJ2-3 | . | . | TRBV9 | CASSPRSSAPATDTQYF | TGTGCCAGCAGCCCAAGGTCTTCTGCCCCCGCCACAGATACGCAGTATTTT
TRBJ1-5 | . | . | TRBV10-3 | CAISEGGRARNQPQHF | TGTGCCATCAGTGAGGGGGGGAGGGCCCGCAATCAGCCCCAGCATTTT
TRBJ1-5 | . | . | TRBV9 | CASSVGEGPQHF | TGTGCCAGCAGCGTAGGAGAGGGGCCCCAGCATTTT
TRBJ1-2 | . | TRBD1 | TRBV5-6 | CASSHGTAPGGYTF | TGTGCCAGCAGCCACGGGACAGCCCCCGGAGGCTACACCTTC
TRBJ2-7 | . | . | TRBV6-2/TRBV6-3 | CASSYYRGIQGEQYF | TGTGCCAGCAGTTACTATCGGGGTATTCAAGGGGAGCAGTACTTC
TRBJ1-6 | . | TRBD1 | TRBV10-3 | CASEPGQINSPLHF | TGTGCCAGCGAACCGGGACAGATTAATTCACCCCTCCACTTT
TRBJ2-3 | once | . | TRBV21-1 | CASSLSEGQFTDTQYF | TGTGCCAGCAGCCTCTCCGAGGGACAGTTTACAGATACGCAGTATTTT
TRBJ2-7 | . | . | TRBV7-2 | CASSPGNSYEQYF | TGTGCCAGCAGCCCCGGGAACTCCTACGAGCAGTACTTC
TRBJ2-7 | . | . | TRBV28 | CASSLRGPTYEQYF | TGTGCCAGCAGTTTACGGGGCCCAACCTACGAGCAGTACTTC
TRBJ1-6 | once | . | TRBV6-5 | CASTVKGNSPLHF | TGTGCCAGCACGGTAAAGGGCAATTCACCCCTCCACTTT
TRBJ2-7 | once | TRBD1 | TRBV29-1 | CSVEGQGAYEQYF | TGCAGCGTCGAGGGACAGGGAGCCTACGAGCAGTACTTC
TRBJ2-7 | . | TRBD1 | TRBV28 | CASSFSTGQLSYEQYF | TGTGCCAGCAGTTTCTCAACGGGACAGCTCTCCTACGAGCAGTACTTC
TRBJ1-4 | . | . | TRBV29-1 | CSVALATNEKLFF | TGCAGCGTTGCCCTCGCAACTAATGAAAAACTGTTTTTT
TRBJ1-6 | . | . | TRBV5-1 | CASSIGVPNSPLHF | TGCGCCAGCAGCATCGGGGTTCCTAATTCACCCCTCCACTTT
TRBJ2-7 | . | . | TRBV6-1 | CASSEFPEQYF | TGTGCCAGCAGTGAATTCCCCGAGCAGTACTTC
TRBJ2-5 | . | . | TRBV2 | CASKGLETQYF | TGTGCCAGCAAGGGATTGGAGACCCAGTACTTC
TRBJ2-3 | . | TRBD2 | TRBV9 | CASMGPGGDTQYF | TGTGCCAGCATGGGACCGGGGGGAGATACGCAGTATTTT
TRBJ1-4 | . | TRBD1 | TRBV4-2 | CASSQDYRGRGKLFF | TGTGCCAGCAGCCAAGACTACAGGGGGCGGGGAAAACTGTTTTTT
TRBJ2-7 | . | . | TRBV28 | CASRPAGLGLYEQYF | TGTGCCAGCAGACCAGCGGGCTTGGGCCTTTACGAGCAGTACTTC
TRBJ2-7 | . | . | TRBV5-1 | CASSLESGVYEQYF | TGCGCCAGCAGCTTGGAGTCCGGAGTCTACGAGCAGTACTTC
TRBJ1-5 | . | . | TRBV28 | CASTLGGSGGQPQHF | TGTGCCAGCACCCTAGGAGGGAGCGGGGGTCAGCCCCAGCATTTT
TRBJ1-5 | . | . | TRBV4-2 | CASSQGTLYSNQPQHF | TGTGCCAGCAGCCAAGGGACATTATATAGCAATCAGCCCCAGCATTTT
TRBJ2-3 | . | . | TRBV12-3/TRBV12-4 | CASNGAATQYF | TGTGCCAGCAACGGGGCTGCCACGCAGTATTTT
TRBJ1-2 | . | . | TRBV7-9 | CASSYPTEESVKSYGYTF | TGTGCCAGCAGCTACCCGACCGAGGAGAGCGTTAAATCGTATGGCTACACCTTC
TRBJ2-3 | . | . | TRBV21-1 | CAIPGDTQYF | TGTGCCATCCCCGGAGATACGCAGTATTTT
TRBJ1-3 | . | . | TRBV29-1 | CSVPPFGNTIYF | TGCAGCGTCCCACCGTTCGGAAACACCATATATTTT
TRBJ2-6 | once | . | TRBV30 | CAWTRGRSASGANVLTF | TGTGCCTGGACACGGGGCAGGTCCGCCTCTGGGGCCAACGTCCTGACTTTC
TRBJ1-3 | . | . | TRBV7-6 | CASSSLPGNSGNTIYF | TGTGCCAGCAGCTCACTCCCGGGGAACTCTGGAAACACCATATATTTT
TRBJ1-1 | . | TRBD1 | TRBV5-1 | CASSLVGGIITEAFF | TGCGCCAGCAGCTTGGTAGGGGGCATAATCACTGAAGCTTTCTTT
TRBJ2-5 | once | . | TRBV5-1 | CASSWPEETQYF | TGCGCCAGCAGCTGGCCCGAGGAGACCCAGTACTTC
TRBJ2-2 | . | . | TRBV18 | CASSPEGEDAGELFF | TGTGCCAGCTCACCGGAGGGGGAGGATGCCGGGGAGCTGTTTTTT
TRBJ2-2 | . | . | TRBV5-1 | CASSFRDGMVGELFF | TGCGCCAGCAGCTTTCGCGATGGAATGGTCGGGGAGCTGTTTTTT
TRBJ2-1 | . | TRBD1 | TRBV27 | CASSLFGTVLNEQFF | TGTGCCAGCAGTTTATTTGGGACAGTCCTCAATGAGCAGTTCTTC
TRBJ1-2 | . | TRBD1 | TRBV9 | CASSADKRTGSYYGYTF | TGTGCCAGCAGCGCCGACAAGAGGACAGGGTCGTACTATGGCTACACCTTC
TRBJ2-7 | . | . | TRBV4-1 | CASSQSDGNSYEQYF | TGCGCCAGCAGCCAATCGGACGGAAACTCCTACGAGCAGTACTTC
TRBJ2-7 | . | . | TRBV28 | CASSPPGGTYEQYF | TGTGCCAGCAGTCCCCCGGGCGGGACCTACGAGCAGTACTTC
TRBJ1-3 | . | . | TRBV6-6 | CASSRDEGNTIYF | TGTGCCAGCAGCCGCGATGAAGGAAACACCATATATTTT
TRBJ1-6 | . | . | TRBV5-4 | CASSLDERNSPLHF | TGTGCCAGCAGCTTAGACGAGCGGAATTCACCCCTCCACTTT
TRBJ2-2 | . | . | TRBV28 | CASSLRRGELFF | TGTGCCAGCAGTTTACGGCGGGGGGAGCTGTTTTTT
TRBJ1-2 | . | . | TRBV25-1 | CASSVGGHYGYTF | TGTGCCAGCAGTGTTGGCGGACACTATGGCTACACCTTC
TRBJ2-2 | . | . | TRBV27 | CASSPSRTGELFF | TGTGCCAGCAGTCCCTCGCGGACCGGGGAGCTGTTTTTT
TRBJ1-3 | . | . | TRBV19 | CASSMASRGFGNTIYF | TGTGCCAGTAGTATGGCATCGCGAGGGTTCGGAAACACCATATATTTT
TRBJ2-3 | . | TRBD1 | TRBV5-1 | CASGQDRGEDTQYF | TGCGCCAGCGGCCAGGACAGGGGAGAGGATACGCAGTATTTT
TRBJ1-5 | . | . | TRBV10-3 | CAISTENDQPQHF | TGTGCCATCTCAACGGAGAACGATCAGCCCCAGCATTTT
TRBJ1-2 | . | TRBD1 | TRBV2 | CASSEAGGLYGYTF | TGTGCCAGCAGTGAGGCAGGGGGCCTCTATGGCTACACCTTC
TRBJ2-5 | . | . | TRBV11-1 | CASSLGETQYF | TGTGCCAGCAGCTTAGGAGAGACCCAGTACTTC
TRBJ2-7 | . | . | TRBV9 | CASSVSPGGEQYF | TGTGCCAGCAGCGTATCCCCTGGGGGGGAGCAGTACTTC
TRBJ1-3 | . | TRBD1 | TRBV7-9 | CASSLAATGGGNTIYF | TGTGCCAGCAGCTTAGCAGCAACAGGGGGTGGAAACACCATATATTTT